The source of this T cell receptor beta chain is a study of cytomegalovirus exposure and HLA in healthy donors. Study information: There were under 130 million unique TCR beta sequences, drawn from approximately 180 million T cells, in an earlier analysis.

The study ran its PCR with 60 Vbeta and 13 Jbeta primers. Profiled with immunoSEQ multiplex PCR; TCRdb holds only in-frame clones, not every one. The data hold approximately 300,000 clones, with just under 85% observed a single time. On this clone: Its target is not known. One end of the junction fails to match germline, which may point to a read error.

This CDR3 spans 18 amino acids. Germline assignment: CDR1 LNHDA and CDR2 SQIVND (reference sequence). The study, taken as a whole, reports: Sequencing probably produced one cluster of sequence variants that were highly shared. There were 160 or so TCR beta chains listed as cytomegalovirus-associated.

Input material: PBMCs. The rearrangement uses TRBV19 and TRBJ1-1, with D possibly being TRBD1 (6 bases). This sequence was found in a woman in her 40s in good health and CMV-seropositive. The CDR3 DNA follows: TGTGCCAGTAGTATCTTCGATGGAAGGGGGTACGGGAACACTGAAGCTTTTTTT. Encoded protein: CASSIFDGRGYGNTEAFF.